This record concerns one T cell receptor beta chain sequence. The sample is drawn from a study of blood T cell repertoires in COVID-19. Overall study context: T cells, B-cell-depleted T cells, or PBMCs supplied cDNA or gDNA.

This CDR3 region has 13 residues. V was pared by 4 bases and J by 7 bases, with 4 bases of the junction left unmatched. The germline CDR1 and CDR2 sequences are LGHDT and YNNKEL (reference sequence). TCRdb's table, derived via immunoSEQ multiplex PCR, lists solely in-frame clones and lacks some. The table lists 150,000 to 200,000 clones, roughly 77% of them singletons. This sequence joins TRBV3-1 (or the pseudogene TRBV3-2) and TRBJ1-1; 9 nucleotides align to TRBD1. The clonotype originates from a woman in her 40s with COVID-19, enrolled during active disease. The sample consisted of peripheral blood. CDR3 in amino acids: CASSRQGEDEAFF. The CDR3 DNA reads TGTGCCAGCAGCCGACAGGGGGAGGATGAAGCTTTCTTT.